Below, one T cell receptor beta chain is given with its context. Its antigen remains unknown. Germline CDR1 reads SGHRS; CDR2 reads YFSETQ. Losses at the gene ends were 4 bases for V and 4 bases for J; bases not matched to a gene: 8. The length of the CDR3 is 15 residues. The data were obtained in a study of cytomegalovirus exposure and HLA in healthy donors. Study conclusions and caveats: Despite most TCR sequences being rare, some public TCRs occurred in many donors.

PCR involved 60 Vbeta and 13 Jbeta primers. TCRdb's copy holds only in-frame clones and misses some; the assay was immunoSEQ multiplex PCR. The sample lists about 67,000 clones, about 71% occurring once. The sequenced sample was PBMCs. The V call is TRBV5-1, the J call TRBJ1-1, with 9 bases matching TRBD1. This receptor was taken from a man between 60 and 70 years old in good health and CMV-seropositive. This CDR3 reads CASSLWTGEGTEAFF. The CDR3, as DNA: TGCGCCAGCAGCCTATGGACAGGGGAAGGCACTGAAGCTTTCTTT.